Below, 27 T cell receptor beta chains from the same sample are listed, as sequenced in a study of T cell responses to AZD1222 COVID-19 vaccine. TCRdb's table, derived via immunoSEQ multiplex PCR, lists solely in-frame clones and lacks some. The sample gives 120,000 or so clones, roughly 90% of which show up once; over 8.5% is in the top ten. The sample here was peripheral blood, taken on day 0 of MenACWY control vaccination. Receptors originate from an adult in good health.

The chain links TRBV18 to TRBJ1-1, with TRBD1 as a possible D gene (5 bases). CDR1 and CDR2 from the germline V gene are KGHSH and LQKENI. There are 13 residues in the CDR3. Trimming cost V 9 bases and J 2 bases, with 13 bases left between them. CDR3 region: CASSGQTNTEAFF. The CDR3 region has the DNA TGTGCCAGTTCTGGACAAACTAACACTGAAGCTTTCTTT.

The V gene is TRBV5-4, the J gene TRBJ2-5; D gene unclear. V lost 4 bases and J 5 bases, leaving 18 bases between the germline ends. The CDR3 length is 15 residues. Germline V gene lookup returns CDR1 SGHNT and CDR2 YYREEE (reference sequence). The CDR3 protein is CASSARSGPWETQYF. The DNA for the CDR3 is TGTGCCAGCAGCGCCAGATCCGGGCCATGGGAGACCCAGTACTTC.

J is TRBJ1-5 and V is TRBV29-1; unclear D gene. V lost 4 bases and J lost 4, with 8 bases in between. The CDR3 loop spans 12 amino acids. Per the germline V gene, CDR1 is SQVTM and CDR2 is ANQGSEA. CDR3 sequence reads: CSVGGANQPQHF. The CDR3 DNA is TGCAGCGTTGGAGGCGCAAATCAGCCCCAGCATTTT.

V is TRBV11-1 and J is TRBJ2-3, with TRBD1 as a possible D gene (6 bases). V was pared by 5 bases and J by 5 bases, with 11 bases between. In germline, CDR1 is SGHAT, CDR2 FQDESV (reference sequence). The CDR3 covers 13 residues. CDR3 in amino acids: CASSQGSGDTQYF. Here the CDR3 DNA reads TGTGCCAGCAGCCAGGGGTCGGGAGATACGCAGTATTTT.

The chain joins TRBV5-1 to TRBJ1-1; D may be TRBD1 (5 bases). This CDR3 contains 15 residues. V was shortened by 4 bases and J by 7 bases, with 20 bases between the two germline ends. The V gene's germline CDR1 is SGHRS and CDR2 YFSETQ. The CDR3 spells CASSLMGRSEGEAFF. The CDR3 DNA is TGCGCCAGCAGCCTCATGGGACGGTCGGAGGGTGAAGCTTTCTTT.

The genes are TRBV5-1 and TRBJ1-4; a possible D gene is TRBD1 (5 bases). CDR1 and CDR2 (germline): SGHRS, YFSETQ. The CDR3 is 16 residues long. Trimming shortened V by 4 bases and J by 5 bases, and 18 bases separated the two germline ends. The CDR3 DNA follows: TGCGCCAGCAGCCCCCCGGGACGGGAACGAAATGAAAAACTGTTTTTT. Residues: CASSPPGRERNEKLFF.

The chain combines TRBV29-1 with TRBJ1-1; D gene uncertain. The CDR3 contains 12 residues. The V gene's germline CDR1 is SQVTM and CDR2 ANQGSEA. With 7 bases removed from V and 0 bases from J, the gap between germline ends came to 9 bases. CDR3 amino acids: CSAIDLNTEAFF. Written as DNA, the CDR3 is TGCAGCGCAATAGATCTGAACACTGAAGCTTTCTTT. Full variable domain (outside the CDR3, taken from reference TRBV29-1 and TRBJ1-1): SAVISQKPSRDICQRGTSLTIQCQVDSQVTMMFWYRQQPGQSLTLIATANQGSEATYESGFVIDKFPISRPNLTFSTLTVSNMSPEDSSIYLCSAIDLNTEAFFGQGTRLTVV.

The genes are TRBV6-5 and TRBJ2-7; 7 bases are a match to TRBD1. V was clipped by 7 bases and J by 0 bases; unmatched bases: 6. The CDR3 contains 14 residues. Looked up from germline, CDR1 is MNHEY and CDR2 is SVGAGI. CDR3 in DNA: TGTGCCAGCAAAGGGACAGCTAGCTCCTACGAGCAGTACTTC. As protein: CASKGTASSYEQYF.

The V gene is TRBV7-8, the J gene TRBJ2-1; 16 positions match TRBD2. Trimming at V came to 5 bases and at J to 4 bases, leaving 11 bases not matched to a gene. Germline values: CDR1 SGHVS, CDR2 FQNEAQ. This CDR3 is 19 amino acids long. CDR3 DNA: TGTGCCAGCAGCCGGGGTGGGACTAGCGGGAGGGCCGGGTACAATGAGCAGTTCTTC. Protein product: CASSRGGTSGRAGYNEQFF.

The V gene is TRBV7-8, the J gene TRBJ2-1; 7 nucleotides agree with TRBD2. The CDR3 is made up of 14 amino acids. V lost 5 bases to trimming and J lost 2 bases; unmatched junction nucleotides: 3. The germline CDR1 and CDR2 sequences are SGHVS and FQNEAQ. CDR3 residues: CASSPRGAYNEQFF. CDR3 coding DNA: TGTGCCAGCAGCCCCCGGGGGGCCTACAATGAGCAGTTCTTC.

The V and J genes are TRBV27 and TRBJ1-5; D is possibly TRBD1 (5 bases). Germline V gene lookup returns CDR1 MNHEY and CDR2 SMNVEV (reference sequence). V was cut by 2 bases and J by 7 bases, with 12 bases left in between. CDR3 length: 14 amino acids. CDR3 loop: CASSLGGVSQPQHF. CDR3 coding DNA: TGTGCCAGCAGTTTAGGAGGGGTGTCCCAGCCCCAGCATTTT.

J is TRBJ2-3 and V is TRBV5-6, with 13 bases fitting TRBD2. The CDR3 extends over 17 amino acids. J was trimmed by 5 bases and V by 4 bases; bases with no gene match: 10. The germline V gene has CDR1 SGHDT and CDR2 YYEEEE. CDR3 protein: CASSLRTSGSGGDTQYF. The CDR3 DNA follows: TGTGCCAGCAGCCTACGGACTAGCGGGAGTGGTGGAGATACGCAGTATTTT.

As regards this clone: This may arise from a read error, as a much more abundant clone is one base away. The chain combines TRBV29-1 with TRBJ2-5, with 8 bases lining up with TRBD1. J gave up 5 bases and V 2 bases, and 4 bases lay outside the gene matches. Per germline, CDR1 SQVTM and CDR2 ANQGSEA. The CDR3 is 13 amino acids. DNA of the CDR3: TGCAGCGTTGAATGGACAGGGAGGGAGACCCAGTACTTC. Translating it yields CSVEWTGRETQYF.

V gene TRBV2 combines with J gene TRBJ2-7; 7 bases align to TRBD1. The germline gives CDR1 SNHLY, CDR2 FYNNEI. With V trimmed by 8 bases and J by 1 base, 5 bases remained unmatched. The CDR3 sequence is 13 residues long. CDR3 residues: CASHWDRSYEQYF. The CDR3 DNA reads as TGTGCCAGCCACTGGGACAGATCCTACGAGCAGTACTTC.

This clone was seen just once. The genes are TRBV7-3 and TRBJ2-2; 11 nucleotides line up with TRBD2. V lost 2 bases and J lost 5; bases outside the gene matches: 7. This CDR3 region has 17 residues. Germline V gives CDR1 SGHTA, CDR2 FQGTGA. CDR3 region: CASSLGGLAEMTGELFF. CDR3 in DNA: TGTGCCAGCAGCTTAGGGGGACTAGCGGAAATGACCGGGGAGCTGTTTTTT.

The chain carries TRBV27 and TRBJ2-7; 8 bases are shared with TRBD1. From germline, CDR1 is MNHEY and CDR2 SMNVEV (reference sequence). V lost 3 bases and J lost 4; bases outside the gene matches: 5. This CDR3 comprises 14 residues. The CDR3, as DNA: TGTGCCAGCAGTTTTGGGGACAGGACTTACGAGCAGTACTTC. The encoded protein is CASSFGDRTYEQYF.

This chain connects TRBV11-2 to TRBJ1-1; D is uncertain. This CDR3 is built from 14 residues. Germline V CDR1 and CDR2: SGHAT, FQNNGV. Trimming removed 5 bases at V and 1 base at J, with 11 bases between. CDR3 nucleotides: TGTGCCAGCAGCCCCCTAAGCAAGAACACTGAAGCTTTCTTT. This gives the protein CASSPLSKNTEAFF.

J is TRBJ2-1 and V is TRBV6-5; no reliable D call. CDR1 and CDR2 (germline): MNHEY, SVGAGI. The CDR3 loop spans 13 amino acids. The V and J ends lost 7 bases and 0 bases respectively, with 7 bases between them. The CDR3 DNA is TGTGCCAGCAAGGAGAGCTCCTACAATGAGCAGTTCTTC. The encoded protein is CASKESSYNEQFF.

The rearrangement joins TRBV24-1 to TRBJ2-2; D not certain. Germline V lookup: CDR1 KGHDR, CDR2 SFDVKD. The CDR3 length is 14 residues. Trimming removed 5 bases at V and 5 bases at J, with 11 bases between. The CDR3 coding sequence is TGTGCCACCAGTGGTCCCGGGCCGACCGGGGAGCTGTTTTTT. Its translation is CATSGPGPTGELFF.

The rearrangement joins TRBV6-5 to TRBJ2-3; 9 positions agree with TRBD2. The CDR3 is 16 residues long. Looked up from germline, CDR1 is MNHEY and CDR2 is SVGAGI. J lost 2 bases, V lost 2 bases, and 5 bases had no gene match. CDR3 sequence (DNA): TGTGCCAGCAGTTACGGTCTAGCGGGGAACACAGATACGCAGTATTTT. Translation gives CASSYGLAGNTDTQYF.

V usage is TRBV5-4 and J usage is TRBJ2-1; tentatively, D is TRBD2 (5 bases). CDR1 is SGHNT and CDR2 is YYREEE in the germline V gene (reference sequence). The length of the CDR3 is 14 residues. The germline V and J ends were trimmed by 4 bases and 0 bases, with 8 bases remaining between them. In DNA form, the CDR3 reads TGTGCCAGCAGCACTAGGAGCTCCTACAATGAGCAGTTCTTC. Protein: CASSTRSSYNEQFF.

This clone has just one count. The V call is TRBV11-2, the J call TRBJ2-1; weak D call: TRBD2 (6 bases). The length of the CDR3 is 15 residues. Germline V gives CDR1 SGHAT, CDR2 FQNNGV. Trimming left V 1 base short and J 7 bases short, with 14 bases between. The DNA for the CDR3 is TGTGCCAGCAGCTTAGTCACCGGGAGTAGAAATGAGCAGTTCTTC. It specifies CASSLVTGSRNEQFF.

The chain has TRBV6-5 and TRBJ1-1; D gene uncertain. Germline CDR1 reads MNHEY; CDR2 reads SVGAGI. V lost 7 bases to trimming and J lost 8 bases, with 11 bases between them. The CDR3 sequence is 11 residues long. CDR3 DNA: TGTGCCAGCACTTCTTCTGAGGAAGCTTTCTTT. Its translation: CASTSSEEAFF.

V gene TRBV19 combines with J gene TRBJ2-2; the match to TRBD2 covers 7 bases. The germline V gene encodes CDR1 LNHDA and CDR2 SQIVND (reference sequence). The CDR3 is 13 residues long. V was pared by 10 bases and J by 5 bases, with 7 bases of the junction left unmatched. The CDR3 DNA reads TGTGCCACCGGACTAGGTCGAACCGGGGAGCTGTTTTTT. Its protein product is CATGLGRTGELFF.

The V gene is TRBV5-1, the J gene TRBJ1-1, with TRBD1 as a possible D gene (5 bases). Between the trimmed V and J ends, which lost 4 bases and 5 bases, there was a span of 12 bases. CDR1 SGHRS and CDR2 YFSETQ come from the germline V gene. This CDR3 has 13 residues. The CDR3 spells CASSDLGGTEAFF. CDR3 in DNA: TGCGCCAGCAGCGATCTTGGGGGAACTGAAGCTTTCTTT.

The chain combines TRBV11-3 with TRBJ2-1, with 7 bases matching TRBD1. The CDR3 sequence is 14 residues long. CDR1 is SGHNT, CDR2 YENEEA, per germline. V shed 8 bases and J 6 bases; nucleotides not matched to a gene: 10. The CDR3 loop is CASRQGGSGNEQFF. The CDR3 nucleotides read TGTGCCAGCCGACAGGGTGGATCGGGCAATGAGCAGTTCTTC.

This clone occurred once. This chain joins TRBV6-5 and TRBJ2-2, with a weak D call TRBD2 (6 bases). This CDR3 is built from 15 residues. Germline V lookup: CDR1 MNHEY, CDR2 SVGAGI. Trimming left V 2 bases short and J 7 bases short, with 14 bases between. CDR3 nucleotides: TGTGCCAGCAGTTACCGCCTAGCGAACGACGGGGAGCTGTTTTTT. It encodes CASSYRLANDGELFF.